The sequence of this T cell receptor beta chain was determined in a study of OX40 agonist ivuxolimab in advanced cancers. Overall study context: Dose-escalation patients had hepatocellular carcinoma, melanoma, renal cell or head and neck cancer. Two patients with cutaneous melanoma and one with hepatocellular carcinoma, three in total, showed partial responses.

Turning to this clone: The antigen is unknown.

Germline CDR1 is MGHRA and CDR2 is YSYEKL. The CDR3 contains 17 residues. The V and J ends lost 4 bases and 2 bases, in that order; junction bases with no gene match: 6. The assay was immunoSEQ multiplex PCR, and TCRdb's table has in-frame clones only and misses some. The data contain around 100,000 clones, 90% of them seen just once; the ten biggest clones take up more than 0.15%. Study-wide results and caveats: Some nonresponders additionally presented with little normalized T-cell clonal expansion. Clonal expansion was seen in CD4+ and CD8+ blood T cells by week 6 at 0.1 to 3.0 mg/kg.

The J gene is TRBJ1-4, the V gene TRBV4-1, with 11 bases that match TRBD1. The receptor was isolated from an adult with an advanced solid tumor such as melanoma, head and neck, liver or kidney cancer. The input for sequencing was CD4+ or CD8+ T cells sorted from blood, taken in a trial of the OX40 agonist ivuxolimab. The CDR3 is CASSRGQGARTNEKLFF. CDR3 bases: TGCGCCAGCAGCCGAGGACAGGGGGCTAGGACTAATGAAAAACTGTTTTTT.